One TCR beta chain is described in this entry. Many counts were recorded for this clonotype. Its antigen is not yet known. No quality values exist for individual bases; no much larger clone is one base distant. As encoded in the germline V gene, CDR1 is SQVTM while CDR2 is ANQGSEA. Reading from cysteine to phenylalanine, the CDR3 counts 11 amino acids. Only the CDR3 portion is preserved as DNA: 33 bases, with reading frame beginning at the first base. The junction shows trimming of 4 bases on V and 3 bases on J, plus 7 bases between the germline ends. This entry comes from a study of tumor-infiltrating lymphocytes in primary liver carcinoma (dated by TCRdb to the late 2010s). For the study in its entirety: Roughly five patients with histopathologically diagnosed primary liver carcinoma underwent surgical resection in China between November 2015 and 2016. Of the five patients, three men and two women aged 30 to 69 years, four had hepatocellular carcinoma and one had combined HCC and intrahepatic cholangiocarcinoma. The five patients had tumors of stage T1-T3 N0M0, with maximum diameters ranging from roughly 4 to 11 cm. Each sample produced about 3.5 to 7.13 million productive TCRbeta reads, and read depth showed no significant difference between tissue types. Across five regions of each liver tumor, along with adjacent normal tissue and blood, the study brought together TCRbeta repertoire sequencing, expression microarrays and whole-exome sequencing. TCRbeta repertoire sequencing covered 35 specimens from 5 patients: about 25 tumor regions, 5 adjacent noncancerous liver tissues and 5 peripheral blood samples. Repertoires from technical replicates were highly reproducible, with mean shared-clone rates about 0.9 and correlation coefficients above 0.98.

TCRbeta-specific cDNA was reverse-transcribed from around 500 ng total RNA using a constant-region primer and ProtoScript II reverse transcriptase. The TCRbeta libraries were prepared through three rounds of nested multiplex PCR following a slightly modified ARM-PCR procedure. The first two PCR rounds used multiplex TRBV1-TRBV30 forward primers with a Cbeta reverse primer, each for approximately 11 cycles. A final 25-cycle PCR with Deep VentR polymerase added sample barcodes and Illumina adapters. Before sequencing, amplicons of 200-500 bp were purified from gel using a QIAquick gel extraction kit. TCRbeta amplicons were sequenced on an Illumina HiSeq 2500 with 250-bp paired-end reads. Per the source publication's procedure: Quality trimming of reads was performed with Trimmomatic v0.33, and paired reads were merged with FLASH v1.2.11 so that full CDR3 sequences could be recovered. V, D and J germline segments were assigned to the rearranged TCRbeta sequences using MiGEC v1.2.1b. Clonotype statistics and Shannon-Wiener diversity indices were computed with VDJtools v1.0.0. Except for diversity analysis, only each sample's 250 most abundant clonotypes were used in subsequent analyses to reduce sampling bias. Using fastp trimming at Q25 and MiXCR clonotype assembly, TCRdb reanalyzed the public sequencing data and kept in-frame beta chains. Rows with one shared CDR3 protein collapse into an entry with the most common genes and DNA. The V and J calls come from TCRdb's annotation, not from the publication. The sample contains almost 200,000 distinct CDR3 sequences, about 61% of them found a single time. 6% to 8.5% of the sample comes from the top ten.

Broad study findings and their caveats: The top 250 clones made up a significantly larger repertoire fraction in tumors than in blood (p = 0.039). Only five or six patients were included in the study, and the authors note that the findings should be validated in a larger study. Because the samples were bulk and unsorted, CD4+ and CD8+ T cell repertoires could not be compared. Repertoire overlap was found to be higher between tumor regions (mean around 35%) than between tumor-adjacent (approximately 17%) or tumor-blood (about 14%) pairs, consistent with antigen-driven expansion. Only the TCR beta chain was sequenced, so true repertoire diversity is likely underestimated because unpaired alpha chains were not captured.

RNA from unsorted whole blood was extracted with TRIzol reagent, and germline DNA was obtained with the DNeasy Blood & Tissue kit. At the time of sampling, the patients had chronic HBV infection and had not received any treatment. Around 4 milliliters of peripheral blood were collected into K2EDTA tubes before surgery. This clonotype was sampled from a woman between 55 and 75 years old with primary liver carcinoma and hepatitis B virus infection. The chain is assembled from TRBV29-1 and TRBJ2-7; the D gene cannot be named for sure. Input material: peripheral blood. The CDR3 amino acid sequence is: CSVGNSYEQYF. The DNA sequence is TGCAGCGTTGGGAACAGCTACGAGCAGTACTTC.